Listed below are T cell receptor beta chains from one sample, sequenced in a study of high-grade serous ovarian cancer treatment subgroups. Only in-frame clones appear in the TCRdb table, and some are missing; sequencing was by immunoSEQ multiplex PCR. The table shows around 37,000 clones, with roughly 83% occurring only once. Sequencing used tumor tissue. These receptors were obtained from a human donor with high-grade serous ovarian cancer. CDR3s include the opening cysteine and the closing phenylalanine or tryptophan. A D gene is named only where the DNA matches it firmly. The size field is filled for only some rows; it gives once, few, many or a size class.

J gene | V gene | clone size | D gene | CDR3 protein | CDR3 DNA
TRBJ1-5 | TRBV19 | few | TRBD1 | CASSSSSTGSNQPQHF | TGTGCCAGTAGTTCCTCCTCGACAGGGAGCAATCAGCCCCAGCATTTT
TRBJ1-1 | TRBV28 | NA | NA | CASISRKGGQNTEAFF | TGTGCCAGCATATCACGCAAGGGAGGCCAGAACACTGAAGCTTTCTTT
TRBJ1-1 | TRBV27 | NA | NA | CASSLSTGGNTEAFF | TGTGCCAGCAGTTTATCGACAGGCGGGAACACTGAAGCTTTCTTT
TRBJ2-1 | TRBV7-9 | NA | TRBD1 | CASSFGQGWDEQFF | TGTGCCAGCAGCTTCGGACAGGGGTGGGATGAGCAGTTCTTC
TRBJ2-1 | TRBV27 | NA | NA | CASSPEAQFYYNEQFF | TGTGCCAGCTCACCTGAGGCCCAATTCTACTACAATGAGCAGTTCTTC
TRBJ2-3 | TRBV12-2 | NA | NA | CASKRSRRPGLDTQYF | TGTGCAAGTAAACGATCCAGGCGCCCAGGACTCGATACGCAGTATTTT
TRBJ2-5 | TRBV29-1 | few | TRBD2 | CSGERGQETQYF | TGCAGCGGCGAGCGGGGCCAAGAGACCCAGTACTTC
TRBJ2-2 | TRBV7-2 | NA | NA | CASSSSDSSTGELFF | TGTGCCAGCAGCTCTAGTGACAGCTCTACCGGGGAGCTGTTTTTT
TRBJ1-1 | TRBV6-4 | NA | NA | CASKGSPNTEAFF | TGTGCCAGCAAAGGGTCCCCGAACACTGAAGCTTTCTTT
TRBJ2-1 | TRBV4-2 | few | TRBD1 | CASSQVTGVLVEQFF | TGTGCCAGCAGCCAAGTAACAGGGGTTCTTGTGGAGCAGTTCTTC
TRBJ2-4 | TRBV4-1 | NA | NA | CASSRTENIQYF | TGCGCCAGCAGCCGCACAGAAAACATTCAGTACTTC
TRBJ1-1 | TRBV19 | NA | NA | CASKKRAGTQNTEAFF | TGTGCCAGTAAAAAGAGGGCCGGGACTCAGAACACTGAAGCTTTCTTT
TRBJ1-1 | TRBV6-1 | NA | TRBD1 | CASSDPGTAEAFF | TGTGCCAGCAGTGACCCAGGGACAGCAGAAGCTTTCTTT
TRBJ2-1 | TRBV7-9 | NA | NA | CASSLPAGSEQFF | TGTGCCAGCAGCTTACCGGCGGGGTCTGAGCAGTTCTTC
TRBJ2-1 | TRBV7-3 | NA | TRBD2 | CASSLRAGATSYNEQFF | TGTGCCAGCAGCTTAAGGGCGGGAGCCACCTCCTACAATGAGCAGTTCTTC
TRBJ2-3 | TRBV30 | NA | TRBD2 | CAWSVRGSGKDTQYF | TGTGCCTGGAGTGTACGGGGTAGCGGGAAAGATACGCAGTATTTT
TRBJ2-3 | TRBV19 | NA | TRBD2 | CASSKREGLGDTQYF | TGTGCCAGTAGTAAGCGGGAGGGCCTCGGAGATACGCAGTATTTT
TRBJ1-4 | TRBV6-5 | NA | NA | CASSYREKLFF | TGTGCCAGCAGTTACCGGGAAAAACTGTTTTTT
TRBJ1-5 | TRBV18 | NA | NA | CASSPNHEFGQPQHF | TGTGCCAGCTCACCAAATCACGAGTTCGGTCAGCCCCAGCATTTT
TRBJ1-1 | TRBV11-2 | once | NA | CASSFSAFEAFF | TGTGCCAGCAGCTTCTCCGCGTTCGAAGCTTTCTTT
TRBJ2-1 | TRBV9 | NA | NA | CASSAPGLLGGEQFF | TGTGCCAGCAGCGCCCCGGGACTGCTTGGGGGGGAGCAGTTCTTC
TRBJ1-2 | TRBV21-1 | NA | NA | CASSKGRPYGGYTF | TGTGCCAGCAGCAAAGGAAGGCCCTACGGTGGCTACACCTTC
TRBJ2-7 | TRBV30 | NA | NA | CAWSVLSYEQYF | TGTGCCTGGAGTGTACTGAGCTACGAGCAGTACTTC
TRBJ1-5 | TRBV7-2 | NA | NA | CASSSTELQPQHF | TGTGCCAGCAGCTCAACGGAGTTGCAGCCCCAGCATTTT
TRBJ1-2 | TRBV12-2 | NA | NA | CASRLATIASGDRINYGYTF | TGTGCAAGTCGCTTAGCGACTATTGCATCAGGGGATCGGATCAACTATGGCTACACCTTC
TRBJ2-5 | TRBV5-1 | NA | NA | CASSWGGQTQETQYF | TGCGCCAGCAGCTGGGGGGGACAGACACAAGAGACCCAGTACTTC
TRBJ2-3 | TRBV7-2 | NA | NA | CASSTSGDTQYF | TGTGCCAGCAGCACATCTGGGGATACGCAGTATTTT
TRBJ2-4 | TRBV7-8 | NA | NA | CASSPSEGLGNIQYF | TGTGCCAGCAGCCCCTCGGAGGGTTTAGGAAACATTCAGTACTTC
TRBJ2-1 | TRBV19 | NA | TRBD2 | CASTRGTSESSYNEQFF | TGTGCCAGTACCCGGGGGACTAGCGAAAGCTCCTACAATGAGCAGTTCTTC
TRBJ2-7 | TRBV30 | NA | NA | CAWIPRTSYEQYF | TGTGCCTGGATTCCCAGGACCTCCTACGAGCAGTACTTC
TRBJ1-2 | TRBV2 | NA | TRBD1 | CASSWDRDGYTF | TGTGCCAGCAGTTGGGACAGAGATGGCTACACCTTC
TRBJ2-7 | TRBV5-1 | NA | NA | CASSPEGQKGEQYF | TGCGCCAGCAGCCCGGAGGGGCAGAAAGGCGAGCAGTACTTC
TRBJ2-4 | TRBV6-5 | NA | NA | CASSLNPGNIQYF | TGTGCCAGCAGCCTCAACCCGGGAAACATTCAGTACTTC
TRBJ2-7 | TRBV6-5 | once | NA | CASSYRGANYEQYF | TGTGCCAGCAGTTATCGGGGGGCGAACTACGAGCAGTACTTC
TRBJ2-3 | TRBV4-3 | NA | NA | CASSQDEATDTQYF | TGCGCCAGCAGCCAAGATGAGGCCACAGATACGCAGTATTTT
TRBJ2-7 | TRBV7-3 | NA | TRBD2 | CASSLTGGSEQYF | TGTGCCAGCAGCTTAACGGGGGGGAGTGAGCAGTACTTC
TRBJ2-5 | TRBV18 | NA | NA | CASSQTEETQYF | TGTGCCAGCTCACAGACAGAAGAGACCCAGTACTTC